The 15 T cell receptor beta chains below all came from one sample that was sequenced in a study of cytomegalovirus exposure and HLA in healthy donors. With 60 Vbeta and 13 Jbeta primers, the PCR was carried out. Here immunoSEQ multiplex PCR was the method, and the copy in TCRdb shows in-frame clones only, minus some. The repertoire holds roughly 200,000 clones, with around 78% as singletons. Material: PBMCs. Every receptor here comes from a young woman in good health and CMV-seropositive.

The V and J genes are TRBV27 and TRBJ1-2, with 10 bases fitting TRBD1. After removal of 2 bases from V and 6 bases from J, the junction contained 6 bases not matched to a gene. CDR3 length equals 15 residues. The germline V gene encodes CDR1 MNHEY and CDR2 SMNVEV (reference sequence). The CDR3 DNA reads TGTGCCAGCAGTTTAGGGACAGGGGAGGGGCATGGCTACACCTTC. Protein sequence: CASSLGTGEGHGYTF.

V gene TRBV18 combines with J gene TRBJ2-1, with a weak D call TRBD1 (6 bases). Germline V gene lookup returns CDR1 KGHSH and CDR2 LQKENI. Trimming left V 5 bases short and J 4 bases short, with 18 bases between. The CDR3 runs 16 residues. CDR3 DNA sequence: TGTGCCAGCTCATCGGGACAAACGAACCTTTACAATGAGCAGTTCTTC. As protein: CASSSGQTNLYNEQFF.

V and J are TRBV7-9 and TRBJ2-7, with 7 bases that match TRBD1. There are 14 residues in the CDR3. Looked up from germline, CDR1 is SEHNR and CDR2 is FQNEAQ (reference sequence). Trimming removed 5 bases from V and 2 bases from J; junction bases left unmatched: 6. This CDR3 is CASSPADRPYEQYF. DNA of the CDR3: TGTGCCAGCAGCCCGGCGGACAGGCCCTACGAGCAGTACTTC.

The genes are TRBV28 and TRBJ2-3, with 7 nucleotides matching TRBD1. CDR3 size: 13 residues. Germline V gene data show CDR1 as MDHEN and CDR2 as SYDVKM. The trim removed 6 bases at V and 6 bases at J, leaving 6 bases unmatched. The CDR3 spells CASSLDRVDTQYF. CDR3 nucleotides: TGTGCCAGCAGCCTCGACAGGGTCGATACGCAGTATTTT. The full variable domain, completed using reference TRBV28 and TRBJ2-3, is DVKVTQSSRYLVKRTGEKVFLECVQDMDHENMFWYRQDPGLGLRLIYFSYDVKMKEKGDIPEGYSVSREKKERFSLILESASTNQTSMYLCASSLDRVDTQYFGPGTRLTVL.

The chain links TRBV30 to TRBJ1-3; D unclear. V was clipped by 0 bases and J by 3 bases, with 9 bases between them. The germline V gene has CDR1 GTSNPN and CDR2 SVGIG (reference sequence). This CDR3 has 14 residues. DNA of the CDR3: TGTGCCTGGAGTGTTTTAACAGTTGGAAACACCATATATTTT. Translating it yields CAWSVLTVGNTIYF.

This clone came up once. The rearrangement joins TRBV2 to TRBJ1-4, with D unresolved. Per germline, CDR1 SNHLY and CDR2 FYNNEI. Trimming pared 3 bases from V and 6 bases from J, leaving 2 bases between. The CDR3 is made up of 11 amino acids. The DNA of the CDR3 is TGTGCCAGCAGTGACTATGAAAAACTGTTTTTT. This codes for CASSDYEKLFF.

V gene TRBV7-2 combines with J gene TRBJ2-5; D is possibly TRBD2 (5 bases). V was trimmed by 2 bases and J by 0 bases, leaving 13 bases between them. The V gene's germline CDR1 is SGHTA and CDR2 FQGNSA. The CDR3 runs 16 residues. CDR3 coding DNA: TGTGCCAGCAGCTTAACAGCGGATTATAACCAAGAGACCCAGTACTTC. Protein sequence: CASSLTADYNQETQYF.

The chain couples TRBV7-9 to TRBJ2-6, with D maybe TRBD2 (6 bases). V dropped 5 bases and J dropped 1 base, with 12 bases sitting between them. The CDR3 length is 16 residues. Germline CDR1 SEHNR, CDR2 FQNEAQ (reference sequence). CDR3 nucleotides: TGTGCCAGCAGCGTAGGGCGGGGTTCTGGGGCCAACGTCCTGACTTTC. Residues: CASSVGRGSGANVLTF.

The chain joins TRBV18 to TRBJ1-2; no reliable D call. Germline CDR1 is KGHSH and CDR2 is LQKENI. CDR3 length equals 11 residues. The V end was cut by 6 bases, the J end by 6 bases, with 8 bases between. CDR3 in DNA: TGTGCCAGCTCCCTATCGAATGGCTACACCTTC. It encodes CASSLSNGYTF. Based on the CDR3 plus reference TRBV18 and TRBJ1-2, the full variable domain is NAGVMQNPRHLVRRRGQEARLRCSPMKGHSHVYWYRQLPEEGLKFMVYLQKENIIDESGMPKERFSAEFPKEGPSILRIQQVVRGDSAAYFCASSLSNGYTFGSGTRLTVV.

The chain recombines TRBV19 with TRBJ2-3; 10 positions match TRBD2. This CDR3 region has 15 residues. CDR1 LNHDA and CDR2 SQIVND come from the germline V gene (reference sequence). With 4 bases clipped from V and 5 bases from J, the junction kept 6 bases outside the gene matches. The CDR3 nucleotides read TGTGCCAGTAGTACTAGCGGGAGCGGGAGAGATACGCAGTATTTT. This gives the protein CASSTSGSGRDTQYF.

J is TRBJ2-1 and V is TRBV11-2; 13 bases line up with TRBD2. Germline values: CDR1 SGHAT, CDR2 FQNNGV. The V segment lost 5 bases and the J segment 4 bases; nucleotides outside the gene matches: 5. This CDR3 spans 16 amino acids. The CDR3 nucleotides read TGTGCCAGCAGCCCATCACTAGCGGGGGGGTACAATGAGCAGTTCTTC. This translates into CASSPSLAGGYNEQFF.

The chain carries TRBV5-4 and TRBJ2-7, with unresolved D. The length of the CDR3 is 15 residues. The germline V gene encodes CDR1 SGHNT and CDR2 YYREEE (reference sequence). Trimming pared 0 bases from V and 1 base from J, leaving 11 bases between. In nucleotides, the CDR3 is TGTGCCAGCAGCTTGGCTCTAGACGGGTCCTACGAGCAGTACTTC. Its protein is CASSLALDGSYEQYF.

The rearrangement uses TRBV30 and TRBJ2-7; D ambiguous. V was cut by 0 bases and J by 2 bases, with 11 bases left in between. The CDR3 is made up of 14 amino acids. Germline V gene data show CDR1 as GTSNPN and CDR2 as SVGIG (reference sequence). CDR3 amino acids: CAWSVRVFTYEQYF. In DNA form, the CDR3 reads TGTGCCTGGAGTGTACGAGTCTTTACCTACGAGCAGTACTTC.

V and J are TRBV9 and TRBJ1-3; the match to TRBD1 covers 7 bases. The junction had 12 bases not matched to a gene; V was cut back by 4 bases and J by 2 bases. Germline assignment: CDR1 SGDLS and CDR2 YYNGEE. The CDR3 runs to 17 residues. CDR3 DNA sequence: TGTGCCAGCAGCCCAAGAGGGCAGGGGGTGGCTGGAAACACCATATATTTT. This sequence encodes CASSPRGQGVAGNTIYF.

In this sample, this clone turned up once. The genes are TRBV5-5 and TRBJ1-1, with a possible D match to TRBD1 (5 bases). Germline loops: CDR1 SGHKS, CDR2 YYEKEE (reference sequence). Trimming took 3 bases from V and 3 from J, leaving 27 bases between them. The length of the CDR3 is 19 residues. The CDR3 is CASSSLSKGWVVGDTEAFF. CDR3 coding DNA: TGTGCCAGCAGCTCCCTATCAAAGGGTTGGGTAGTAGGGGACACTGAAGCTTTCTTT.